These 28 T cell receptor beta chains were all obtained from the same sample, sequenced in a study of a mutant IDH1 vaccine in newly diagnosed glioma. Libraries were prepared by immunoSEQ multiplex PCR; TCRdb keeps only in-frame clonotypes and omits some of them. The table shows about 60,000 clones, with approximately 81% occurring only once. Time point denoted: week 35, safety follow-up. Doses of 300 ug of mutant IDH1 20-mer peptide were given with topical imiquimod. What these receptors recognize is not known. Sequencing used PBMCs, obtained from a glioma patient whose treatment included an IDH1 peptide vaccine. Every receptor here comes from a man aged 25 to 45 with glioma.

The J gene is TRBJ2-7, the V gene TRBV15; 8 bases are shared with TRBD1. V lost 0 bases and J lost 2; bases outside the gene matches: 6. The CDR3 extends over 16 amino acids. Germline CDR1 LNHNV, CDR2 YYDKDF (reference sequence). CDR3 coding DNA: TGTGCCACCAGCAGAGATCCCGGGACAGGAACCTACGAGCAGTACTTC. It translates to CATSRDPGTGTYEQYF.

The chain joins TRBV10-2 to TRBJ2-5; 8 nucleotides match TRBD1. Trimming at V came to 6 bases and at J to 4 bases, leaving 13 bases not matched to a gene. This CDR3 comprises 16 residues. Per the germline V gene, CDR1 is WSHSY and CDR2 is SAAADI. DNA for the CDR3: TGCGCCAGCAGGGGTCTACAGGGGGTCAGGACAGAGACCCAGTACTTC. Translated: CASRGLQGVRTETQYF.

This chain connects TRBV28 to TRBJ2-1; TRBD2 agrees at 11 bases. CDR1 and CDR2 (germline): MDHEN, SYDVKM. The CDR3 sequence is 19 residues long. With 1 base clipped from V and 5 bases from J, the junction kept 13 bases outside the gene matches. The CDR3 region has the DNA TGTGCCAGCAGTTTATCGAGTAGCGGGGGGGCCGGTCGGGACAATGAGCAGTTCTTC. This encodes CASSLSSSGGAGRDNEQFF.

This CDR3 reads CASSLDREVNGYTF. CDR3 DNA sequence: TGCGCCAGCAGCTTGGACAGGGAGGTAAATGGCTACACCTTC. V and J are TRBV5-1 and TRBJ1-2, with D possibly TRBD1 on 6 matching bases. In germline, CDR1 is SGHRS, CDR2 YFSETQ. The CDR3 has 14 amino acids. V lost 0 bases and J 6 bases, leaving 12 bases between the germline ends.

V gene TRBV5-1 combines with J gene TRBJ2-7; possibly TRBD1 or TRBD2 for D (5 bases each). Germline CDR1 and CDR2: SGHRS and YFSETQ. Trimming removed 0 bases from V and 4 bases from J, with 8 bases in between. The CDR3 covers 13 residues. DNA of the CDR3: TGCGCCAGCAGCTTGGGCAGGGAGTACGAGCAGTACTTC. Translated, it gives CASSLGREYEQYF. Complete variable domain (other parts from reference TRBV5-1 and TRBJ2-7): KAGVTQTPRYLIKTRGQQVTLSCSPISGHRSVSWYQQTPGQGLQFLFEYFSETQRNKGNFPGRFSGRQFSNSRSEMNVSTLELGDSALYLCASSLGREYEQYFGPGTRLTVT.

The CDR3 spells CASRGSSYEQYF. In nucleotides, the CDR3 is TGTGCCAGCAGGGGATCCTCCTACGAGCAGTACTTC. This chain joins TRBV5-6 and TRBJ2-7, with D uncertain. The germline V and J ends were trimmed by 5 bases and 0 bases, with 6 bases remaining between them. The length of the CDR3 is 12 residues. Germline loops: CDR1 SGHDT, CDR2 YYEEEE.

The V call is TRBV27, the J call TRBJ1-6; D unclear. The CDR3 extends over 15 amino acids. CDR1 and CDR2 (germline): MNHEY, SMNVEV (reference sequence). Trimming removed 0 bases from V and 7 bases from J, with 10 bases in between. The CDR3 region is CASSLSLASNSPLHF. In DNA, the CDR3 is TGTGCCAGCAGTTTATCCTTAGCAAGCAATTCACCCCTCCACTTT.

J is TRBJ1-1 and V is TRBV6-5; 7 positions agree with TRBD1. Trimming removed 6 bases from V and 11 bases from J; junction bases left unmatched: 15. There are 14 residues in the CDR3. CDR1 is MNHEY, CDR2 SVGAGI, per germline. DNA of the CDR3: TGTGCCAGCAGCCCTCCCGGACAGGCTTCCGTGGCTTTCTTT. It encodes CASSPPGQASVAFF.

The J gene is TRBJ2-7, the V gene TRBV5-6, with D possibly being TRBD1 (6 bases). With 5 bases removed from V and 2 bases from J, the gap between germline ends came to 20 bases. The CDR3 contains 16 residues. CDR1 is SGHDT and CDR2 is YYEEEE in the germline V gene. For the CDR3, the DNA is TGTGCCAGCAGTTACACAGGGCGAGGAAATACCTACGAGCAGTACTTC. It is translated as CASSYTGRGNTYEQYF.

The rearrangement uses TRBV28 and TRBJ2-2; 8 bases map to TRBD2. J was trimmed by 1 base and V by 6 bases; bases with no gene match: 4. The CDR3 covers 15 residues. Per germline, CDR1 MDHEN and CDR2 SYDVKM. This chain's CDR3 is CASRPLAVNTGELFF. Here the CDR3 DNA reads TGTGCCAGCAGGCCACTAGCGGTGAACACCGGGGAGCTGTTTTTT. The variable domain in full, with the rest retrieved from reference TRBV28 and TRBJ2-2, is DVKVTQSSRYLVKRTGEKVFLECVQDMDHENMFWYRQDPGLGLRLIYFSYDVKMKEKGDIPEGYSVSREKKERFSLILESASTNQTSMYLCASRPLAVNTGELFFGEGSRLTVL.

The chain uses TRBV18 and TRBJ2-7; 11 bases are shared with TRBD2. The CDR3 length is 16 residues. J gave up 1 base and V 3 bases, and 5 bases lay outside the gene matches. The germline gives CDR1 KGHSH, CDR2 LQKENI. The CDR3 bases are TGTGCCAGCTCACCGGTAGCGGGGGGGAGGTCCTACGAGCAGTACTTC. It specifies CASSPVAGGRSYEQYF.

The genes are TRBV29-1 and TRBJ1-2; D is unclear. CDR1 is SQVTM and CDR2 is ANQGSEA in the germline V gene. V was pared by 2 bases and J by 3 bases, with 7 bases between. This CDR3 has 12 residues. The CDR3 region has the DNA TGCAGCGTTGAAAGTGGACACTATGGCTACACCTTC. It encodes CSVESGHYGYTF.

This chain links TRBV7-9 with TRBJ1-1; unclear D gene. Germline V gives CDR1 SEHNR, CDR2 FQNEAQ (reference sequence). The CDR3 is 13 amino acids. Trimming removed 3 bases from V and 0 bases from J, with 5 bases in between. The CDR3 DNA is TGTGCCAGCAGCTTGACACTGAACACTGAAGCTTTCTTT. Translation: CASSLTLNTEAFF.

V usage is TRBV10-2 and J usage is TRBJ1-5; TRBD1 aligns across 7 bases. CDR3 length: 14 residues. Germline V gives CDR1 WSHSY, CDR2 SAAADI. With V trimmed by 6 bases and J by 6 bases, 8 bases remained unmatched. CDR3 in amino acids: CASRLSGGGQPQHF. In nucleotides, the CDR3 is TGCGCCAGCAGGTTATCAGGGGGGGGTCAGCCCCAGCATTTT.

The chain links TRBV5-5 to TRBJ2-3; 7 bases fit TRBD1. CDR3 length: 15 amino acids. Unmatched junction bases numbered 5, after V lost 3 bases and J lost 1 base. Germline V lookup: CDR1 SGHKS, CDR2 YYEKEE (reference sequence). The CDR3 DNA is TGTGCCAGCAGCTGGAACAGGGGACGCACAGATACGCAGTATTTT. Protein sequence: CASSWNRGRTDTQYF.

The J gene is TRBJ1-1, the V gene TRBV5-1; D is unclear. The length of the CDR3 is 13 residues. CDR1 is SGHRS and CDR2 is YFSETQ in the germline V gene. The V end was cut by 5 bases, the J end by 0 bases, with 8 bases between. Here the CDR3 DNA reads TGCGCCAGCAGGGGCAGGCTGAACACTGAAGCTTTCTTT. Its protein product is CASRGRLNTEAFF.

This clone was detected only a few times. This CDR3 is CASSTIGQGAPLSGANVLTF. The CDR3 nucleotides are TGCGCCAGCAGTACTATCGGACAGGGCGCTCCCCTCTCTGGGGCCAACGTCCTGACTTTC. The chain employs TRBV5-1 and TRBJ2-6; 8 bases agree with TRBD1. CDR3 length: 20 amino acids. V trimming: 5 bases; J trimming: 0 bases; junction bases outside the gene matches: 16. Germline lookup yields CDR1 SGHRS and CDR2 YFSETQ.

The chain carries TRBV5-6 and TRBJ1-2; D is unresolved. V was pared by 0 bases and J by 2 bases, with 8 bases between. CDR1 is SGHDT, CDR2 YYEEEE, per germline. The CDR3 loop spans 14 amino acids. CDR3 region: CASSLEQLNYGYTF. As DNA, the CDR3 is TGTGCCAGCAGCTTGGAACAGCTCAACTATGGCTACACCTTC.

This chain connects TRBV2 to TRBJ1-4, with 7 bases fitting TRBD1. The J segment lost 2 bases and the V segment lost 0 bases, leaving 6 bases of the junction unmatched. Germline V gene data show CDR1 as SNHLY and CDR2 as FYNNEI. This CDR3 region has 17 residues. The CDR3 DNA follows: TGTGCCAGCAGTGAAGCGACAGGGTGGGTTACTAATGAAAAACTGTTTTTT. It is translated as CASSEATGWVTNEKLFF. Complete variable domain (other parts from reference TRBV2 and TRBJ1-4): EPEVTQTPSHQVTQMGQEVILRCVPISNHLYFYWYRQILGQKVEFLVSFYNNEISEKSEIFDDQFSVERPDGSNFTLKIRSTKLEDSAMYFCASSEATGWVTNEKLFFGSGTQLSVL.

This clone occurred a few times. The chain recombines TRBV19 with TRBJ1-1, with a tentative D call TRBD1 (6 bases). The CDR3 totals 13 residues. The germline CDR1 and CDR2 sequences are LNHDA and SQIVND (reference sequence). Trimming stripped 3 bases from V and 8 bases from J, with 13 bases between. The CDR3 spells CASSIANTGEAFF. The DNA for the CDR3 is TGTGCCAGTAGTATTGCAAACACAGGGGAAGCTTTCTTT. Variable domain in full (rest from reference TRBV19 and TRBJ1-1): DGGITQSPKYLFRKEGQNVTLSCEQNLNHDAMYWYRQDPGQGLRLIYYSQIVNDFQKGDIAEGYSVSREKKESFPLTVTSAQKNPTAFYLCASSIANTGEAFFGQGTRLTVV.

This chain uses TRBV19 with TRBJ2-3, with 7 bases aligning to TRBD1. The trim removed 6 bases at V and 0 bases at J, leaving 6 bases unmatched. Germline V gene data show CDR1 as LNHDA and CDR2 as SQIVND (reference sequence). The CDR3 spans 15 residues. The CDR3 region is CASRGTAYSTDTQYF. In DNA, the CDR3 is TGTGCCAGTAGAGGGACAGCCTATAGCACAGATACGCAGTATTTT.

The V and J genes are TRBV5-1 and TRBJ2-7, with 15 bases that match TRBD2. CDR1 SGHRS and CDR2 YFSETQ come from the germline V gene. This CDR3 comprises 16 residues. Trimming at V came to 4 bases and at J to 5 bases, leaving 7 bases not matched to a gene. The CDR3 sequence is CASSPGTSGGLHEQYF. The CDR3 DNA is TGCGCCAGCAGCCCCGGGACTAGCGGGGGGCTCCACGAGCAGTACTTC.

This clone was recorded once. The chain couples TRBV7-2 to TRBJ2-3, with 9 bases matching TRBD2. Trimming cost V 4 bases and J 5 bases; bases outside gene matches: 4. The CDR3 extends over 14 amino acids. Per germline, CDR1 SGHTA and CDR2 FQGNSA. The CDR3 reads CASSSVLAGDTQYF. Written as DNA, the CDR3 is TGTGCCAGCAGCTCCGTACTAGCGGGAGATACGCAGTATTTT.

The CDR3 sequence is CASSEGISYEQYF. CDR3 DNA: TGTGCCAGCAGCGAGGGGATCTCCTACGAGCAGTACTTC. The chain carries TRBV7-8 and TRBJ2-7; D possibly matches TRBD1 or TRBD2 (5 bases each). The V and J ends lost 5 bases and 0 bases respectively, with 8 bases between them. The length of the CDR3 is 13 residues. Germline loops: CDR1 SGHVS, CDR2 FQNEAQ.

J is TRBJ2-1 and V is TRBV29-1; 7 bases are a match to TRBD2. Germline values: CDR1 SQVTM, CDR2 ANQGSEA. The ends lost 5 bases at V and 1 base at J; junction bases unmatched: 8. CDR3 length: 15 residues. The CDR3 nucleotides are TGCAGCGTTTTCCCTGGCGGGGGATCCTACAATGAGCAGTTCTTC. Translation gives CSVFPGGGSYNEQFF.

This clone was picked up a small number of times. This sequence joins TRBV7-9 and TRBJ1-5; D gene uncertain. The CDR3 contains 16 residues. Looked up from germline, CDR1 is SEHNR and CDR2 is FQNEAQ (reference sequence). V lost 5 bases to trimming and J lost 1 base, with 15 bases between them. DNA for the CDR3: TGTGCCAGCAGCGGATGGACGGAATCGAGCAATCAGCCCCAGCATTTT. Encoded protein: CASSGWTESSNQPQHF.

V gene TRBV25-1 combines with J gene TRBJ1-2; 8 bases match TRBD1. The CDR3 consists of 18 residues. Unmatched junction bases numbered 17, after V lost 4 bases and J lost 4 bases. In germline, CDR1 is MGHDK, CDR2 SYGVNS. CDR3 sequence reads: CASSGAPGQGRESYGYTF. DNA for the CDR3: TGTGCCAGCAGTGGCGCCCCCGGACAGGGACGGGAAAGCTATGGCTACACCTTC.

This chain connects TRBV11-2 to TRBJ1-1, with 7 bases fitting TRBD1. V trimming: 3 bases; J trimming: 9 bases; junction bases outside the gene matches: 1. Germline CDR1 and CDR2: SGHAT and FQNNGV. This CDR3 has 11 residues. CDR3 residues: CASSLGQKAFF. CDR3 nucleotides: TGTGCCAGCAGCTTGGGACAGAAAGCTTTCTTT.